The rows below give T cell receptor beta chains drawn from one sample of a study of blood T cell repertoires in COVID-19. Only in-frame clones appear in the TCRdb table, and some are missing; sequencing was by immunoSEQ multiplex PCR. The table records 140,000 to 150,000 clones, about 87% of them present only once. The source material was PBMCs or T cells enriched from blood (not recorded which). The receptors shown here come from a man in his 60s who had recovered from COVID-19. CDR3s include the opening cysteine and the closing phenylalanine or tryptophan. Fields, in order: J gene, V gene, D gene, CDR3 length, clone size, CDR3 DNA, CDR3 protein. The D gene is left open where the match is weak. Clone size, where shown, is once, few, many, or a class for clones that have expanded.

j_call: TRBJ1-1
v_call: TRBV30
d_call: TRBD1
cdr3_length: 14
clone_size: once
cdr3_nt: TGTGCCTGGAGGCGGACAGGGTTGGGCACTGAAGCTTTCTTT
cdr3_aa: CAWRRTGLGTEAFF

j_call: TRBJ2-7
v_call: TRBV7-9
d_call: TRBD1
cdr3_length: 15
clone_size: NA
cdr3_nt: TGTGCCAGCAGCCTCCCCGGGACAGAGGCGGGCGAGCAGTACTTC
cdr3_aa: CASSLPGTEAGEQYF

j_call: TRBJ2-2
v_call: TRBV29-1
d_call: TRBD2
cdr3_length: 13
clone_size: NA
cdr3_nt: TGCAGCGTTGAGCGGGAGGGAACCGGGGAGCTGTTTTTT
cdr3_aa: CSVEREGTGELFF

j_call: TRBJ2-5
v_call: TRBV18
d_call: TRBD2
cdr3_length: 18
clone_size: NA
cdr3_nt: TGTGCCAGCTCACCTCCCCGGGGCACTAGCGGGGCCCAAGAGACCCAGTACTTC
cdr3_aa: CASSPPRGTSGAQETQYF

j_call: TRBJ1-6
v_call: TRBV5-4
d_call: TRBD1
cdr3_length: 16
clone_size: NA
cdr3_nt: TGTGCCAGCAGCTTGGGGTCGGGACAGAGAAATTCACCCCTCCACTTT
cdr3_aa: CASSLGSGQRNSPLHF

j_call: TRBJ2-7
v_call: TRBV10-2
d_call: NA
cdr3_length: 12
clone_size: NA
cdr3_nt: TGCGCCAGCAAATCACAGGGTCGCGGGCAGTACTTC
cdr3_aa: CASKSQGRGQYF

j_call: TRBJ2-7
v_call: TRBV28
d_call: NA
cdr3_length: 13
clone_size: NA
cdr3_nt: TGTGCCAGCAGTTTCGGGGACTCCTACGAGCAGTACTTC
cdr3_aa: CASSFGDSYEQYF

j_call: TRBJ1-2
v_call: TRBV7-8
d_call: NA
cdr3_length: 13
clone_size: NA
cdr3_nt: TGTGCCAGCAGCTTGCAGGGGTTGGAGGGCTACACCTTC
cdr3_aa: CASSLQGLEGYTF

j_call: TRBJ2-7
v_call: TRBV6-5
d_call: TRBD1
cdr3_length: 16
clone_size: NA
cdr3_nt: TGTGCCAGCAGTTACTCTGCGGGACAGGTACCCTACGAGCAGTACTTC
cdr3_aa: CASSYSAGQVPYEQYF

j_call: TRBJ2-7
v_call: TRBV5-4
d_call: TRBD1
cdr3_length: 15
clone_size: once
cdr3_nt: TGTGCCAGCAGCCAAGGAGGCAGGGGGCCCTACGAGCAGTACTTC
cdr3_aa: CASSQGGRGPYEQYF

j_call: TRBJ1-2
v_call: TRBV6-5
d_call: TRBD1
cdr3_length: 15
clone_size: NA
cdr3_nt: TGTGCCAGCAGCTCCGACAGGGGAACGTCCTATGGCTACACCTTC
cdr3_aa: CASSSDRGTSYGYTF

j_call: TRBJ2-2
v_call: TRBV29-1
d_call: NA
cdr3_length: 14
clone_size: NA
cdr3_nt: TGCAGCGTTTCCCCCCAGGGGGGAGCCGGGGAGCTGTTTTTT
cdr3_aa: CSVSPQGGAGELFF

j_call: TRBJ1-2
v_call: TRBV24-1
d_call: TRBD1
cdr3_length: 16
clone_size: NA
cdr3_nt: TGTGCCACCAGTGATTCTAACAGGGGCCACAGCTATGGCTACACCTTC
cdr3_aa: CATSDSNRGHSYGYTF

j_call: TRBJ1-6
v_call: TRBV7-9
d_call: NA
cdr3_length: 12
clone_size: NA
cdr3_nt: TGTGCCAGCAGCCCACAGGGACCACCCCTCCACTTT
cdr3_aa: CASSPQGPPLHF

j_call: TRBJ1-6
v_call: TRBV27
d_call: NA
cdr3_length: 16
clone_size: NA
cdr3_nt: TGTGCCAGCAGTTCTCAGGGTCCCTACTATAATTCACCCCTCCACTTT
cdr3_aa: CASSSQGPYYNSPLHF

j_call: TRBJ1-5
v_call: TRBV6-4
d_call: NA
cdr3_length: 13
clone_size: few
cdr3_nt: TGTGCCAGCAGCCAGGGCCCCGGCCAGCCCCAGCATTTT
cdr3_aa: CASSQGPGQPQHF

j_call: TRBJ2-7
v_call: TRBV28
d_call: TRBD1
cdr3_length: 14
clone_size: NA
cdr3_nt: TGTGCCAGCAGTATGTGGGACAGCAGATACGAGCAGTACTTC
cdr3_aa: CASSMWDSRYEQYF

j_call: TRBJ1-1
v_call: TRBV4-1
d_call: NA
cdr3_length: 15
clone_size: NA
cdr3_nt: TGCGCCAGCAGCCAAGGGGGAGGACTGAACACTGAAGCTTTCTTT
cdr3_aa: CASSQGGGLNTEAFF

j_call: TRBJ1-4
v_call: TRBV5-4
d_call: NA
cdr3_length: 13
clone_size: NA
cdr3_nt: TGTGCCAGCAGCTTGGACAGGGCGGAAAAACTGTTTTTT
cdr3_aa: CASSLDRAEKLFF

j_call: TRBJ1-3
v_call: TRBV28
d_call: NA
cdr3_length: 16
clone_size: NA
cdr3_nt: TGTGCCAGCAGTTTTCTGGCGACAGTCTCTGGAAACACCATATATTTT
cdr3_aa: CASSFLATVSGNTIYF

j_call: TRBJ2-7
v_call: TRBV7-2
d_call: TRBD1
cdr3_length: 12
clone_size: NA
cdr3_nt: TGTGCCAGCAGCTCGACAGGGGTCGAGCAGTACTTC
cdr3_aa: CASSSTGVEQYF

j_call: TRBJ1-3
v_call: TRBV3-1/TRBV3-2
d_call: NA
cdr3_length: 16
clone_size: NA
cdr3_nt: TGTGCCAGCAGCCAATTGGGACTGAGCTCTGGAAACACCATATATTTT
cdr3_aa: CASSQLGLSSGNTIYF

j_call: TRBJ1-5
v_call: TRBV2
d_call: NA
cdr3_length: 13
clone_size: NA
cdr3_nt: TGTGCCAGCAGCGCGGACAGAAATCAGCCCCAGCATTTT
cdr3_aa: CASSADRNQPQHF

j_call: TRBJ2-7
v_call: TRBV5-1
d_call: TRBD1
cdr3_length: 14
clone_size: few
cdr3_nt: TGCGCCAGCAGCTTGGAAGGGACAGGCAGAGAGCAGTACTTC
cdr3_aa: CASSLEGTGREQYF

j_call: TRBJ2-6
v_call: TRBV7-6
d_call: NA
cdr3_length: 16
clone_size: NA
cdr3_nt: TGTGCCAGCAGCTTAAGAGGGCTTGGTGGGGCCAACGTCCTGACTTTC
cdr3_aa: CASSLRGLGGANVLTF

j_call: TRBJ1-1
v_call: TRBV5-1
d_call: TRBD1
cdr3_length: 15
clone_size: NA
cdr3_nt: TGCGCCAGCAACAGGGGGGACAGGGCGATCACTGAAGCTTTCTTT
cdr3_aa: CASNRGDRAITEAFF

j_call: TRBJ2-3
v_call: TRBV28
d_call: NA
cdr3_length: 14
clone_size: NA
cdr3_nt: TGTGCCAGCAGTTCCGGACATCGCACAGATACGCAGTATTTT
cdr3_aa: CASSSGHRTDTQYF

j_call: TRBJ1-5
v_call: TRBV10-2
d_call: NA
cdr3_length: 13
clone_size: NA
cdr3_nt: TGCGCCAGCAGTGTACTCCGGGATCAGCCCCAGCATTTT
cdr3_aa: CASSVLRDQPQHF

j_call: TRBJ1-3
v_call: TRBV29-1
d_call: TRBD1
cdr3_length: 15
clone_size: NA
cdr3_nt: TGCAGCGTTGAGGGGGGACAGGGGGTTTTCAACACCATATATTTT
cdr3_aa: CSVEGGQGVFNTIYF

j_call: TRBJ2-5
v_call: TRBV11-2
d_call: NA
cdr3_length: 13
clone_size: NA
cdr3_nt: TGTGCCAGCAGCAGGGACATACAAGAGACCCAGTACTTC
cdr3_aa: CASSRDIQETQYF

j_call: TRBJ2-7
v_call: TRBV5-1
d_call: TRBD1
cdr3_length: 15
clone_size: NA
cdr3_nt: TGCGCCAGCAGCAGTACAGGGGTCCCTCTCTACGAGCAGTACTTC
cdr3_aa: CASSSTGVPLYEQYF

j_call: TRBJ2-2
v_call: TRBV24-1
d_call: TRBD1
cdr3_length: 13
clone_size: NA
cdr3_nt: TGTGCCACCCGGACAGGTGAAACCGGGGAGCTGTTTTTT
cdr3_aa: CATRTGETGELFF

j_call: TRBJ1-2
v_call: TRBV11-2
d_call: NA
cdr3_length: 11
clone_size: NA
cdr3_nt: TGTGCCAGCAGCTTAGTCAGGAGGCACACCTTC
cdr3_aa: CASSLVRRHTF

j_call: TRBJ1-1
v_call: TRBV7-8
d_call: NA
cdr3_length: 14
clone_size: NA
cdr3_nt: TGTGCCAGCAGCCCCGCGACAGGGAACACTGAAGCTTTCTTT
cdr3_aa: CASSPATGNTEAFF

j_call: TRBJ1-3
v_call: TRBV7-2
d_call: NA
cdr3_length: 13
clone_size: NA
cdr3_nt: TGTGCCAGCAGCTTAGGAGCTGGAAACACCATATATTTT
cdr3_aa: CASSLGAGNTIYF

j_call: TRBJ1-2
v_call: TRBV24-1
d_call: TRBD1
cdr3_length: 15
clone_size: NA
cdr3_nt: TGTGCCACCAGTGACCCTGGACAGGGGGCGGGTGGCTACACCTTC
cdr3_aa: CATSDPGQGAGGYTF

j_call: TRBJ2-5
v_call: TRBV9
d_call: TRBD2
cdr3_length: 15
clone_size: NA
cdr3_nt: TGTGCCAGCAGCGTAGTACCGGGAGGCCCCCGGACCCAGTACTTC
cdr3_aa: CASSVVPGGPRTQYF

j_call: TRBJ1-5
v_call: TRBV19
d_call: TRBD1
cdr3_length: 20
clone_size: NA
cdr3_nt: TGTGCCAGTAGTATTTCCCACCCGACAGGACAGGTATACAGCAATCAGCCCCAGCATTTT
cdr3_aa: CASSISHPTGQVYSNQPQHF